The rows below give T cell receptor beta chains drawn from one sample of a study of blood T cell repertoires in COVID-19. This table comes from immunoSEQ multiplex PCR, and its TCRdb copy is limited to in-frame clones, with some not included. In the table there are almost 250,000 clones, around 89% of which are singletons. Sample: PBMCs or T cells enriched from blood (not recorded which). The receptors here all came from a woman aged 25 to 39 who had recovered from COVID-19. Both conserved end residues are part of each CDR3. Fields, in order: D gene, clone size, J gene, V gene, CDR3 DNA, CDR3 protein. A D gene is named only where the DNA matches it firmly. Size values are once, few and many counts, or a class for expanded clones, and some rows have none.

D: .; size: .; J: TRBJ2-3; V: TRBV4-3; DNA: TGCGCCAGCAGCCAGATGGCAGGAACTCTTAGCACAGATACGCAGTATTTT; CDR3: CASSQMAGTLSTDTQYF
D: .; size: .; J: TRBJ1-2; V: TRBV9; DNA: TGTGCCAGCAACCCCAGTGGGGGCTACATTAACTATGGCTACACCTTC; CDR3: CASNPSGGYINYGYTF
D: TRBD2; size: .; J: TRBJ2-7; V: TRBV19; DNA: TGTGCCAGTAGTAGGGCGACTAGCGGGGTCTCCTACGAGCAGTACTTC; CDR3: CASSRATSGVSYEQYF
D: TRBD1; size: once; J: TRBJ2-2; V: TRBV9; DNA: TGTGCCAGCAGCCCCCGACAGGGAGCCTCGAGGAGAACCGGGGAGCTGTTTTTT; CDR3: CASSPRQGASRRTGELFF
D: TRBD1; size: .; J: TRBJ2-1; V: TRBV29-1; DNA: TGCAGCGTCCGACAGGGGAATTACAATGAGCAGTTCTTC; CDR3: CSVRQGNYNEQFF
D: .; size: .; J: TRBJ1-1; V: TRBV18; DNA: TGTGCCAGCTCACCACCGACACAAAGGAACACTGAAGCTTTCTTT; CDR3: CASSPPTQRNTEAFF
D: .; size: .; J: TRBJ2-7; V: TRBV24-1; DNA: TGTGCCACCAGCGACAGCTATTCCTACGAGCAGTACTTC; CDR3: CATSDSYSYEQYF
D: .; size: .; J: TRBJ1-5; V: TRBV28; DNA: TGTGCCAGCAGGACTCAAGGAGATAGCAATCAGCCCCAGCATTTT; CDR3: CASRTQGDSNQPQHF
D: TRBD2; size: .; J: TRBJ2-7; V: TRBV7-2; DNA: TGTGCCAGCAGACCCCCTAGCGGGAGGGCCGTCCACGAGCAGTACTTC; CDR3: CASRPPSGRAVHEQYF
D: TRBD1; size: .; J: TRBJ2-4; V: TRBV28; DNA: TGTGCCAGCAGTTTACCCCTGGGACAGGGTAAGACCAAAAACATTCAGTACTTC; CDR3: CASSLPLGQGKTKNIQYF
D: .; size: .; J: TRBJ2-7; V: TRBV30; DNA: TGTGCCTTCCTAGTCGAAGGGGACTACGAGCAGTACTTC; CDR3: CAFLVEGDYEQYF
D: .; size: .; J: TRBJ2-7; V: TRBV27; DNA: TGTGCCAGCAGTTTACTCTCGGGGGCTAGCGGCAACCCCTACGAGCAGTACTTC; CDR3: CASSLLSGASGNPYEQYF
D: .; size: .; J: TRBJ1-2; V: TRBV6-5; DNA: TGTGCCAGCAGTTACTCGCTACAGCTTCCCTATGGCTACACCTTC; CDR3: CASSYSLQLPYGYTF
D: TRBD2; size: .; J: TRBJ2-1; V: TRBV5-1; DNA: TGCGCCAGCAGCTTGGTACTAGCGGGAGGAACCTACAATGAGCAGTTCTTC; CDR3: CASSLVLAGGTYNEQFF
D: .; size: .; J: TRBJ1-2; V: TRBV21-1; DNA: TGTGCCAGCAACCGAGGTATGACAGGGCTTCATGGCTACACCTTC; CDR3: CASNRGMTGLHGYTF
D: .; size: few; J: TRBJ1-4; V: TRBV21-1; DNA: TGTGCCAGCAGCCCTCGTCCGGGACAGTATAATGAAAAACTGTTTTTT; CDR3: CASSPRPGQYNEKLFF
D: .; size: .; J: TRBJ1-1; V: TRBV9; DNA: TGTGCCAGCAGCTTCAGCGGGGAGAACACTGAAGCTTTCTTT; CDR3: CASSFSGENTEAFF
D: TRBD1; size: once; J: TRBJ1-3; V: TRBV27; DNA: TGTGCCAGCAGTTCGGGGGTAACAGGGGGCTCGTACTTTGGAAACACCATATATTTT; CDR3: CASSSGVTGGSYFGNTIYF
D: .; size: .; J: TRBJ1-1; V: TRBV5-1; DNA: TGCGCCAGCAGCCCCCGGGAGGGGGGGAACACTGAAGCTTTCTTT; CDR3: CASSPREGGNTEAFF
D: .; size: .; J: TRBJ2-1; V: TRBV7-7; DNA: TGTGCTAGCAGCTTAAACCGACTAGAGCCCTACAATGAGCAGTTCTTC; CDR3: CASSLNRLEPYNEQFF
D: .; size: .; J: TRBJ2-4; V: TRBV4-1; DNA: TGCGCCAGCAGCCAGAAAGGTGGAGGGGGCTTGCCCAAAAACATTCAGTACTTC; CDR3: CASSQKGGGGLPKNIQYF
D: .; size: once; J: TRBJ1-5; V: TRBV5-4; DNA: TGTGCCAGCAGTTCCCAGGGGAATGAGCAGCCCCAGCATTTT; CDR3: CASSSQGNEQPQHF
D: TRBD2; size: .; J: TRBJ2-1; V: TRBV19; DNA: TGTGCCAGTAGTTTCACTAGCGGGCCTTACAATGAGCAGTTCTTC; CDR3: CASSFTSGPYNEQFF
D: .; size: .; J: TRBJ1-2; V: TRBV7-2; DNA: TGTGCCAGCAGTCTCGACAGGCCCAGCCTTAACTATGGCTACACCTTC; CDR3: CASSLDRPSLNYGYTF
D: .; size: few; J: TRBJ1-1; V: TRBV7-2; DNA: TGTGCCAGCAGCTTATCACAGGGTAACACTGAAGCTTTCTTT; CDR3: CASSLSQGNTEAFF
D: TRBD1; size: .; J: TRBJ2-7; V: TRBV30; DNA: TGTGCCTGGAGGCCCCCGGACAGGGAAAGGGTCGAGCAGTACTTC; CDR3: CAWRPPDRERVEQYF
D: .; size: .; J: TRBJ1-6; V: TRBV27; DNA: TGTGCCAGCAGTTTACTAGGGGAAGGATCACCCCTCCACTTT; CDR3: CASSLLGEGSPLHF
D: TRBD1; size: .; J: TRBJ1-5; V: TRBV4-1; DNA: TGCGCCAGCAGCCAGGCGACAGGGGCAAGCAATCAGCCCCAGCATTTT; CDR3: CASSQATGASNQPQHF
D: .; size: once; J: TRBJ1-2; V: TRBV7-2; DNA: TGTGCCAGCAGCTTTAGGGGGTATGGCTACACCTTC; CDR3: CASSFRGYGYTF
D: .; size: once; J: TRBJ2-1; V: TRBV5-8; DNA: TGTGCCAGCAGCCTTAGCGGCAGCTCCTACAATGAGCAGTTCTTC; CDR3: CASSLSGSSYNEQFF
D: .; size: .; J: TRBJ2-1; V: TRBV7-3; DNA: TGTGCCAGCAGCACGGGGGACCCCTACAATGAGCAGTTCTTC; CDR3: CASSTGDPYNEQFF
D: .; size: .; J: TRBJ2-2; V: TRBV19; DNA: TGTGCCAGTACTACCACAGTGAACACCGGGGAGCTGTTTTTT; CDR3: CASTTTVNTGELFF
D: .; size: .; J: TRBJ1-1; V: TRBV30; DNA: TGTGCCTGGAGGACAGCCTTTGAAGCTTTCTTT; CDR3: CAWRTAFEAFF
D: TRBD2; size: .; J: TRBJ2-3; V: TRBV4-1; DNA: TGCGCCAGCAGCCAAGAGGGGACTAGCGGGAGCACAGATACGCAGTATTTT; CDR3: CASSQEGTSGSTDTQYF
D: .; size: .; J: TRBJ1-1; V: TRBV13; DNA: TGTGCCAGCAGCTTAAAGGCCGCGAGGACAGAAGCTTTCTTT; CDR3: CASSLKAARTEAFF
D: .; size: .; J: TRBJ2-2; V: TRBV27; DNA: TGTGCCAGCAAACGGGCAGGGAATACCGGGGAGCTGTTTTTT; CDR3: CASKRAGNTGELFF
D: .; size: .; J: TRBJ2-1; V: TRBV18; DNA: TGTGCCAGCTCACTCGGACAGCACAATGAGCAGTTCTTC; CDR3: CASSLGQHNEQFF
D: .; size: .; J: TRBJ1-1; V: TRBV5-1; DNA: TGCGCCAGCAGCTTCGGCAGGGCTATGAACACTGAAGCTTTCTTT; CDR3: CASSFGRAMNTEAFF
D: .; size: .; J: TRBJ1-1; V: TRBV19; DNA: TGTGCCAGTAGTATAGTATGGAACACTGAAGCTTTCTTT; CDR3: CASSIVWNTEAFF
D: TRBD1; size: .; J: TRBJ1-1; V: TRBV10-3; DNA: TGTGCCATCAGCACGGACAGGGAGATTACTGAAGCTTTCTTT; CDR3: CAISTDREITEAFF
D: TRBD2; size: .; J: TRBJ2-1; V: TRBV10-3; DNA: TGTGCCATCAGTGAGTCTAGCGGGAGCTACAATGAGCAGTTCTTC; CDR3: CAISESSGSYNEQFF
D: TRBD1; size: few; J: TRBJ2-1; V: TRBV7-2; DNA: TGTGCCAGCAGCTTGCTCAGGGGGCTCGGACAGCAAGAGCAGTTCTTC; CDR3: CASSLLRGLGQQEQFF
D: TRBD2; size: .; J: TRBJ2-5; V: TRBV7-3; DNA: TGTGCCAGCAGCTCTAGCGGGAGTTTGACCCAGTACTTC; CDR3: CASSSSGSLTQYF
D: TRBD2; size: .; J: TRBJ2-1; V: TRBV19; DNA: TGTGCCAGTAGTATAGGAGCGGGAGTAATCCACAATGAGCAGTTCTTC; CDR3: CASSIGAGVIHNEQFF
D: TRBD1; size: .; J: TRBJ1-4; V: TRBV7-3; DNA: TGTGCCAGCAGCTCCGGGACAGGGGATGAAAAACTGTTTTTT; CDR3: CASSSGTGDEKLFF
D: .; size: .; J: TRBJ2-7; V: TRBV30; DNA: TGTGCCCTGAAACCCTTCAGTGGGGATCTCTTATCTGGCCAGGGTGCCTACGAGCAGTACTTC; CDR3: CALKPFSGDLLSGQGAYEQYF
D: .; size: .; J: TRBJ2-3; V: TRBV18; DNA: TGTGCCAGCTCACCACCGATGCGGACTCACACAGATACGCAGTATTTT; CDR3: CASSPPMRTHTDTQYF